What follows describes a single T cell receptor (beta chain). This entry is derived from a study of blood T cell repertoires in COVID-19. Overall study context: From the United States, Italy and Spain came samples of acute and convalescent COVID-19. Sources were T cells, B-cell-depleted T cells, or PBMCs; the material itself was cDNA or gDNA.

Per the authors' pipeline: The authors estimated nucleated cell counts from reference gene primer amplification. Only in-frame clones appear in the TCRdb table, and some are missing; sequencing was by immunoSEQ multiplex PCR. The D gene and trimming were derived from the DNA, and the V and J assignments and clone size from that table. The sample consists of some 250,000 clones, about 83% of them appearing once. V lost 3 bases to trimming and J lost 0 bases, with 8 bases between them. CDR1 is MDHEN and CDR2 is SYDVKM in the germline V gene. This CDR3 is built from 14 residues. V gene TRBV28 combines with J gene TRBJ2-5; TRBD2 is a possible D gene (6 bases). The source material was peripheral blood. The clonotype originates from a man aged 40-50 years with active or convalescent COVID-19. The CDR3 DNA is TGTGCCAGCAGTTTTGCGGGGTACCAAGAGACCCAGTACTTC. This codes for CASSFAGYQETQYF.